The rows below give T cell receptor beta chains drawn from one sample of a study of T cells in Graves' hyperthyroidism and ophthalmopathy. TCRdb analysed the multiplex PCR reads with MiXCR anew, one entry per CDR3 protein. The repertoire has under 550,000 distinct CDR3 sequences, less than 20% of them found once; the top ten carry roughly 47%. Sequencing input: blood. These TCRs come from a middle-aged man with Graves' ophthalmopathy. CDR3s include the opening cysteine and the closing phenylalanine or tryptophan. A D gene is named only where the DNA matches it firmly. The listing skips clone size in some rows; elsewhere it reads once, few, many or a size class.

clone size	J gene	D gene	V gene	CDR3 protein	CDR3 DNA
.	TRBJ2-2	.	TRBV29-1	CSVVGQGPKNTGELFF	TGCAGCGTTGTCGGGCAAGGCCCAAAGAACACCGGGGAGCTGTTTTTT
few	TRBJ2-3	TRBD2	TRBV6-2/TRBV6-3	CASRRTSGGAMRDTQYF	TGTGCCAGCAGACGAACTAGCGGGGGGGCCATGAGAGATACGCAGTATTTT
.	TRBJ2-1	TRBD2	TRBV20-1	CSATPPGGGRGQFF	TGCAGTGCAACCCCTCCGGGGGGTGGGCGTGGGCAGTTCTTC
many	TRBJ2-7	TRBD2	TRBV5-1	CASSLTAGGNGEQYF	TGCGCCAGCAGCTTGACGGCGGGAGGGAACGGCGAGCAGTACTTC
many	TRBJ1-2	TRBD1	TRBV28	CASTPDRVRGYTF	TGTGCCAGCACCCCGGACAGGGTTCGTGGCTACACCTTC
.	TRBJ2-1	.	TRBV6-1	CATSTSSYNERFF	TGTGCCACTTCGACTAGTTCCTACAATGAGCGGTTCTTC
few	TRBJ2-7	.	TRBV6-2/TRBV6-3	CASSYPGQGIYEQYF	TGTGCCAGCAGTTACCCGGGGCAGGGGATCTACGAGCAGTACTTC
few	TRBJ1-5	.	TRBV30	CAWSSGASQPQHF	TGTGCCTGGAGTTCGGGGGCATCCCAGCCCCAGCATTTT
many	TRBJ2-7	TRBD1	TRBV30	CAWRGTGRVYEQYF	TGTGCCTGGAGAGGGACAGGGAGGGTGTACGAGCAGTACTTC
.	TRBJ2-5	.	TRBV7-2	CASSHSIAATKTQYF	TGTGCCAGCAGCCATTCTATAGCGGCGACGAAGACCCAGTACTTC
.	TRBJ1-2	.	TRBV7-8	CASSLGAEYGYTF	TGTGCCAGCAGCTTAGGGGCAGAATATGGCTACACCTTC
many	TRBJ2-7	TRBD1	TRBV20-1	CSAGTLWTGTYEQYF	TGCAGTGCTGGGACCTTGTGGACAGGGACCTACGAGCAGTACTTC
many	TRBJ2-3	.	TRBV3-1	CASSPRTPRTQYF	TGTGCCAGCAGTCCCCGGACTCCCCGTACGCAGTATTTT
many	TRBJ2-2	.	TRBV7-2	CASSPFSNTGELFF	TGTGCCAGCAGCCCCTTTTCTAACACCGGGGAGCTGTTTTTT
.	TRBJ2-5	TRBD2	TRBV7-9	CASSPGLAGEIETQYF	TGTGCCAGCAGTCCGGGACTAGCGGGAGAAATAGAGACCCAGTACTTC
many	TRBJ2-1	.	TRBV2	CASSNRLVQFF	TGTGCCAGCAGTAACCGATTGGTTCAGTTCTTC
.	TRBJ1-2	.	TRBV19	CASSGEYGYTF	TGTGCCAGTAGCGGGGAGTACGGCTACACCTTC
few	TRBJ1-1	TRBD1	TRBV4-1	CASSQGQGGVTEAFF	TGCGCCAGCAGCCAAGGACAGGGTGGGGTCACTGAAGCTTTCTTT
many	TRBJ2-1	.	TRBV11-2	CASSLASLRNEQFF	TGTGCCAGCAGCTTGGCCTCCCTCCGAAATGAGCAGTTCTTC
many	TRBJ1-1	.	TRBV6-5	CASSYSTVGSEAFF	TGTGCCAGCAGTTACTCGACGGTGGGGTCGGAAGCTTTCTTT
.	TRBJ2-7	.	TRBV4-1	CASSHSGFYEQYF	TGCGCCAGCAGCCACTCCGGGTTCTACGAGCAGTACTTC
.	TRBJ1-2	.	TRBV29-1	CSVQVAGPDYGYTF	TGCAGCGTTCAGGTCGCAGGGCCCGACTATGGCTACACCTTC
many	TRBJ2-4	.	TRBV20-1	CSASGPGNIQYF	TGCAGTGCTTCTGGACCGGGGAACATTCAGTACTTC
many	TRBJ2-4	TRBD1	TRBV27	CASSPLTGTGGRVIQYF	TGTGCCAGCAGTCCCCTAACCGGGACAGGGGGCAGGGTCATTCAGTACTTC
few	TRBJ2-5	TRBD1	TRBV29-1	CSGDREQETQYF	TGCAGCGGGGACAGGGAGCAAGAGACCCAGTACTTC
.	TRBJ1-6	.	TRBV6-1	CASRGGGAPRSLHF	TGTGCCAGCAGAGGAGGGGGGGCCCCTCGTTCCCTCCACTTT
few	TRBJ1-1	TRBD1	TRBV29-1	CSGGTGGWGTEAFF	TGCAGCGGCGGGACAGGGGGTTGGGGGACTGAAGCTTTCTTT
few	TRBJ2-2	.	TRBV5-1	CASSLGSYTGELFF	TGCGCCAGCAGCTTAGGAAGTTACACCGGGGAGCTGTTTTTT
few	TRBJ2-6	.	TRBV3-1	CASSQAGSGANVLTF	TGTGCCAGCAGCCAAGCAGGGAGTGGGGCCAACGTCCTGACTTTC
many	TRBJ2-1	TRBD2	TRBV20-1	CSARDILVAGANNEQFF	TGCAGTGCTAGAGATATATTGGTAGCGGGGGCCAACAATGAGCAGTTCTTC
many	TRBJ2-7	.	TRBV2	CASSETPDGYEQYF	TGTGCCAGCAGTGAAACCCCGGATGGCTACGAGCAGTACTTC
few	TRBJ2-1	TRBD2	TRBV4-1	CASSLLIAGDNEQFF	TGCGCCAGCAGCCTCCTCATAGCGGGAGACAATGAGCAGTTCTTC
.	TRBJ1-2	.	TRBV5-1	CASSQGDIYMDYGYTF	TGCGCCAGCAGCCAAGGGGACATTTATATGGACTATGGCTACACCTTC
many	TRBJ2-7	TRBD2	TRBV7-8	CASSPLRTGGGGEQYF	TGTGCCAGCAGCCCCCTCAGGACTGGGGGGGGGGGCGAGCAGTACTTC
few	TRBJ2-5	TRBD2	TRBV6-2/TRBV6-3	CASTLRRGGETQYF	TGTGCCAGCACTCTACGGAGGGGAGGGGAGACCCAGTACTTC
many	TRBJ2-7	TRBD2	TRBV10-3	CAIKGLAGGYEQYF	TGTGCCATCAAGGGGCTAGCGGGCGGTTACGAGCAGTACTTC
.	TRBJ2-7	.	TRBV6-2/TRBV6-3	CASSYRGTLSYEQYF	TGTGCCAGCAGTTACCGAGGGACTCTCTCCTACGAGCAGTACTTC
few	TRBJ1-1	.	TRBV27	CASMGPRLQAFF	TGTGCCAGCATGGGACCGCGTCTGCAAGCTTTCTTT
.	TRBJ2-5	TRBD2	TRBV2	CATKTSGGPVGQETQYF	TGTGCCACTAAAACTAGCGGGGGACCCGTTGGGCAAGAGACCCAGTACTTC
.	TRBJ2-5	.	TRBV6-5	CASSYGAGRETQYF	TGTGCCAGCAGTTACGGGGCAGGGCGAGAGACCCAGTACTTC
.	TRBJ2-1	.	TRBV7-2	CASSLIARLMNEQFF	TGTGCCAGCAGCTTAATAGCGAGGTTAATGAATGAGCAGTTCTTC
.	TRBJ2-1	TRBD2	TRBV13	CASSSGNYEQFF	TGTGCCAGTAGTAGCGGGAACTACGAGCAGTTCTTC
many	TRBJ1-4	.	TRBV28	CASSFSRDEKLFF	TGTGCCAGCAGTTTCTCCAGGGATGAAAAACTGTTTTTT
many	TRBJ1-1	.	TRBV20-1	CSANTPTATEAFF	TGCAGTGCTAATACCCCAACCGCCACTGAAGCTTTCTTT
.	TRBJ2-1	.	TRBV5-6	CASRPTHWGGAGNEQFF	TGTGCCAGCAGGCCGACCCACTGGGGGGGGGCGGGCAATGAGCAGTTCTTC
many	TRBJ2-7	TRBD1	TRBV6-2/TRBV6-3	CASSYQTGTYEQYF	TGTGCCAGCAGTTACCAGACAGGGACCTACGAGCAGTACTTC
.	TRBJ2-1	TRBD2	TRBV20-1	CSASALHLERESTAYNEQFF	TGCAGTGCTAGCGCACTCCACCTAGAGCGGGAGTCAACGGCCTACAATGAGCAGTTCTTC
.	TRBJ1-5	.	TRBV19	CASSILRVGSNQPQHF	TGTGCCAGTAGTATCCTCAGGGTGGGTAGCAATCAGCCCCAGCATTTT
many	TRBJ1-2	.	TRBV3-1	CASSQERQNYGYTF	TGTGCCAGCAGCCAAGAAAGGCAGAACTATGGCTACACCTTC
many	TRBJ2-3	.	TRBV7-2	CASRSPGTTDTQYF	TGTGCCAGCAGGTCACCGGGAACCACAGATACGCAGTATTTT
.	TRBJ2-6	TRBD2	TRBV7-2	CASSLGGGGGANVLTF	TGTGCCAGCAGCTTAGGCGGGGGGGGGGGGGCCAACGTCCTGACTTTC
few	TRBJ2-3	.	TRBV20-1	CSARDLVPRGADTQYF	TGCAGTGCTAGAGACCTCGTGCCGAGGGGGGCCGATACGCAGTATTTT
few	TRBJ2-1	.	TRBV14	CASSQIRSSNEQFF	TGTGCCAGCAGCCAAATTCGGTCTAGTAATGAGCAGTTCTTC
few	TRBJ2-5	TRBD2	TRBV11-2	CASGYPPTGTSGSQETQYF	TGTGCCAGCGGATACCCCCCTACCGGGACTAGCGGGAGTCAAGAGACCCAGTACTTC
.	TRBJ2-2	TRBD2	TRBV6-2/TRBV6-3	CASIIPPRAGANTGELFF	TGTGCCAGCATTATTCCCCCCCGGGCGGGAGCTAACACCGGGGAGCTGTTTTTT
few	TRBJ1-5	.	TRBV7-2	CASSLVTLNQPQHF	TGTGCCAGCAGCTTAGTAACCCTTAATCAGCCCCAGCATTTT